The 23 T cell receptor beta chains presented below share a single source sample, sequenced in a study of Tregs in tolerant kidney transplant recipients. The repertoire was sequenced with immunoSEQ multiplex PCR; TCRdb's copy has only in-frame clones and lacks some. The sample contains more than 90,000 clones, about 91% of which appear only once. Material for sequencing was CD4+ T cells from blood. Receptors were obtained from a human donor in good health.

V and J are TRBV19 and TRBJ2-7; D gene ambiguous. The CDR3 consists of 13 residues. V dropped 4 bases and J dropped 3 bases, with 10 bases sitting between them. Germline lookup yields CDR1 LNHDA and CDR2 SQIVND (reference sequence). The CDR3 protein is CASSKGNSYEQYF. The CDR3 bases are TGTGCCAGTAGTAAGGGCAACAGCTACGAGCAGTACTTC.

This chain joins TRBV6-1 and TRBJ1-4, with D perhaps matching TRBD1 (5 bases). The V end was cut by 1 base, the J end by 8 bases, with 20 bases between. The CDR3 length is 17 residues. Germline-derived CDR1 and CDR2 are MNHNS and SASEGT. The CDR3: CASSEDPGPRGGEKLFF. The CDR3 DNA reads as TGTGCCAGCAGTGAAGACCCCGGCCCGAGGGGTGGCGAAAAACTGTTTTTT.

This clone was counted once. This sequence joins TRBV7-3 and TRBJ2-5, with 11 bases fitting TRBD2. CDR3 length: 14 residues. V lost 4 bases and J lost 4; bases outside the gene matches: 2. Germline values: CDR1 SGHTA, CDR2 FQGTGA. The DNA of the CDR3 is TGTGCCAGCAGCTCGGGGACTAGCGGAGAGACCCAGTACTTC. As protein: CASSSGTSGETQYF.

The V call is TRBV10-3, the J call TRBJ1-5; 8 bases line up with TRBD1. The V and J ends lost 6 bases and 7 bases, in that order; junction bases with no gene match: 5. Germline CDR1 and CDR2: ENHRY and SYGVKD. The CDR3 contains 13 residues. In DNA form, the CDR3 reads TGTGCCATCAGGGGACAGGATGAACAGCCCCAGCATTTT. Translating gives CAIRGQDEQPQHF.

This clone was detected only once. The chain uses TRBV6-6 and TRBJ2-4; D is uncertain. Germline V lookup: CDR1 MNHNY, CDR2 SVGAGI (reference sequence). The CDR3 extends over 12 amino acids. V was cut by 9 bases and J by 6 bases, with 12 bases left in between. CDR3 region: CASNRGRNIQYF. DNA for the CDR3: TGTGCCAGTAACCGCGGAAGAAACATTCAGTACTTC.

Concerning this clone: At one end, the junction sequence differs from germline, possibly due to a read error. The chain joins TRBV15 to TRBJ2-7; possible D gene TRBD1, 6 bases. Per germline, CDR1 LNHNV and CDR2 YYDKDF (reference sequence). CDR3 size: 14 residues. The CDR3 nucleotides are TGTGCCATCAGCAGAGGGGGTGACTCCTACGAGCAGTACTTC. Protein sequence: CAISRGGDSYEQYF.

The count of this clone is one. This sequence joins TRBV5-1 and TRBJ1-1; D remains ambiguous. The CDR3 spans 13 residues. The V gene lost 2 bases and the J gene lost 1 base, with 6 bases spanning the gap. Germline CDR1 SGHRS, CDR2 YFSETQ. The CDR3: CASSFRENTEAFF. The CDR3 coding sequence is TGCGCCAGCAGCTTCCGGGAGAACACTGAAGCTTTCTTT. Filled out from reference TRBV5-1 and TRBJ1-1, the complete variable domain reads KAGVTQTPRYLIKTRGQQVTLSCSPISGHRSVSWYQQTPGQGLQFLFEYFSETQRNKGNFPGRFSGRQFSNSRSEMNVSTLELGDSALYLCASSFRENTEAFFGQGTRLTVV.

The chain recombines TRBV5-1 with TRBJ1-1, with 8 bases matching TRBD1. Germline CDR1 and CDR2: SGHRS and YFSETQ. With 4 bases clipped from V and 2 bases from J, the junction kept 4 bases outside the gene matches. The CDR3 loop spans 14 amino acids. CDR3 sequence (DNA): TGCGCCAGCAGCATAACAGGGGGTAACACTGAAGCTTTCTTT. Translation gives CASSITGGNTEAFF.

J is TRBJ1-1 and V is TRBV4-2; no clear D gene. Germline V gene lookup returns CDR1 LGHNA and CDR2 YNFKEQ. Between the trimmed V and J ends, which lost 0 bases and 7 bases, there was a span of 21 bases. The CDR3 runs 17 residues. The CDR3 DNA reads TGTGCCAGCAGCCAAGATTGGAGGGCAGTCGGGAGCGGTGAAGCTTTCTTT. This codes for CASSQDWRAVGSGEAFF.

The gene calls are TRBV18 and TRBJ2-5; D is perhaps TRBD2 (5 bases). The length of the CDR3 is 15 residues. Trimming removed 1 base at V and 5 bases at J, with 14 bases between. Per the germline V gene, CDR1 is KGHSH and CDR2 is LQKENI. In nucleotides, the CDR3 is TGTGCCAGCTCACCACGCGGCCCCCCGGGGGAGACCCAGTACTTC. This sequence encodes CASSPRGPPGETQYF.

This chain connects TRBV2 to TRBJ1-2; D might be TRBD1 (6 bases). The germline V gene has CDR1 SNHLY and CDR2 FYNNEI. V lost 1 base, J lost 8 bases, and 17 bases lay in between. The CDR3 is 15 amino acids. Here the CDR3 reads CASSEGGQGGEGYTF. The CDR3 region has the DNA TGTGCCAGCAGTGAAGGGGGGCAGGGCGGAGAGGGCTACACCTTC.

The genes are TRBV19 and TRBJ1-5; 7 bases line up with TRBD1. V was pared by 7 bases and J by 2 bases, with 8 bases of the junction left unmatched. This CDR3 is built from 15 residues. Germline CDR1 LNHDA, CDR2 SQIVND (reference sequence). CDR3 in DNA: TGTGCCAGTACGGACAGGCCGACGGGCAATCAGCCCCAGCATTTT. Translation: CASTDRPTGNQPQHF.

This rearrangement joins TRBV5-3 to TRBJ1-6; D is unclear. TRBV5-3 is noted as an ORF with a role that remains uncertain. CDR3 length: 11 residues. Trimming shortened V by 6 bases and J by 10 bases, and 8 bases separated the two germline ends. The chain's CDR3 is CARTSGSPLHF. Written as DNA, the CDR3 is TGTGCCAGAACCTCAGGATCACCCCTCCACTTT.

The V gene is TRBV15, the J gene TRBJ2-7; D gene unclear. Germline values: CDR1 LNHNV, CDR2 YYDKDF (reference sequence). Between the trimmed V and J ends, which lost 3 bases and 3 bases, there was a span of 18 bases. This CDR3 contains 16 residues. CDR3 sequence reads: CATSSSGSYLNYEQYF. The CDR3, as DNA: TGTGCCACCAGCAGCTCCGGGTCTTACTTAAACTACGAGCAGTACTTC.

In its sample, this clone was seen a few times. The CDR3 region is CASSLRLAGGHSDTQYF. The CDR3, as DNA: TGTGCCAGCAGCTTACGGTTAGCGGGGGGGCACTCAGATACGCAGTATTTT. This sequence joins TRBV13 and TRBJ2-3; 11 positions match TRBD2. Germline V CDR1 and CDR2: PRHDT, FYEKMQ (reference sequence). The CDR3 contains 17 residues. J gave up 4 bases and V 2 bases, and 8 bases lay outside the gene matches.

CDR3 bases: TGTGCCAGCAGCTTACAGGGTGGGCTTTCCTACGAGCAGTACTTC. This gives the protein CASSLQGGLSYEQYF. This rearrangement joins TRBV7-8 to TRBJ2-7; weak D call: TRBD1 (5 bases). CDR1 and CDR2 (germline): SGHVS, FQNEAQ. Between the trimmed V and J ends, which lost 2 bases and 1 base, there was a span of 12 bases. This CDR3 spans 15 amino acids.

The chain recombines TRBV19 with TRBJ1-2, with D unclear. Per the germline V gene, CDR1 is LNHDA and CDR2 is SQIVND (reference sequence). There are 13 residues in the CDR3. With 1 base removed from V and 3 bases from J, the gap between germline ends came to 6 bases. CDR3 amino acids: CASSIGQDYGYTF. CDR3 DNA: TGTGCCAGTAGTATAGGGCAGGACTATGGCTACACCTTC.

The chain employs TRBV2 and TRBJ1-5; TRBD1 might be the D (5 bases). The CDR3 is 15 amino acids. The germline V gene has CDR1 SNHLY and CDR2 FYNNEI. Trimming left V 4 bases short and J 1 base short, with 11 bases between. CDR3: CASSAGHQSNQPQHF. In DNA form, the CDR3 reads TGTGCCAGCAGTGCGGGGCACCAAAGCAATCAGCCCCAGCATTTT.

In DNA form, the CDR3 reads TGTGCCAGCAGCAAAGAGGGCGTGAGCGGGAGGGCCAGAGAGACCCAGTACTTC. Its protein product is CASSKEGVSGRARETQYF. The chain has TRBV21-1 and TRBJ2-5; the table's D gene call, TRBD2, was not cross checked with the DNA. TRBV21-1 is recorded as a pseudogene. This CDR3 has 18 amino acids.

The V and J genes are TRBV9 and TRBJ1-1, with D perhaps matching TRBD1 (5 bases). Germline loops: CDR1 SGDLS, CDR2 YYNGEE. Trimming removed 2 bases at V and 4 bases at J, with 12 bases between. The CDR3 is 14 residues long. The chain's CDR3 is CASSVRGEGTEAFF. CDR3 sequence (DNA): TGTGCCAGCAGCGTCCGAGGGGAGGGCACTGAAGCTTTCTTT.

V usage is TRBV30 and J usage is TRBJ1-4; D gene uncertain. The CDR3 length is 16 residues. V was pared by 5 bases and J by 0 bases, with 16 bases between. The germline V gene has CDR1 GTSNPN and CDR2 SVGIG (reference sequence). The CDR3 spells CAWSPQALATNEKLFF. As DNA, the CDR3 is TGTGCCTGGTCCCCTCAGGCTCTTGCAACTAATGAAAAACTGTTTTTT.

This clone was detected a few times. The chain has TRBV7-3 and TRBJ1-6; D is perhaps TRBD1 (5 bases). V lost 2 bases, J lost 3 bases, and 8 bases lay in between. Germline V gene lookup returns CDR1 SGHTA and CDR2 FQGTGA. This CDR3 has 15 residues. CDR3: CASSLDRVYNSPLHF. The CDR3 DNA sequence: TGTGCCAGCAGCTTAGACAGAGTCTATAATTCACCCCTCCACTTT.

The rearrangement links TRBV9 to TRBJ2-7, with TRBD2 matching 11 bases. V lost 4 bases to trimming and J lost 3 bases; unmatched junction nucleotides: 3. This CDR3 is 14 amino acids long. From germline, CDR1 is SGDLS and CDR2 YYNGEE. The CDR3 nucleotides read TGTGCCAGCAGCCCGGGGACTAGCGGCTACGAGCAGTACTTC. It translates to CASSPGTSGYEQYF.